These 22 T cell receptor beta chains came from one sample sequenced in a study of human T cells and chemical hapten exposure. TCRdb recomputed calls from the 5' RACE reads with MiXCR, one row per CDR3 protein. This table has about 140,000 distinct CDR3 sequences, 4.1% appearing once. Unfractionated whole blood was the source of the extracted total RNA. The receptors originated from a female donor in good health.

There are many counts of this clonotype. V and J are TRBV5-1 and TRBJ1-1; unclear D gene. Trimming stripped 8 bases from V and 0 bases from J, with 11 bases between. CDR1 and CDR2 (germline): SGHRS, YFSETQ. This CDR3 has 13 residues. The DNA for the CDR3 is TGCGCCAGTCAATCACAGCTGAACACTGAAGCTTTCTTT. Protein product: CASQSQLNTEAFF.

This clonotype was detected ten times or more. The chain combines TRBV19 with TRBJ1-2; possibly TRBD1 for D (5 bases). The V and J ends lost 0 bases and 4 bases respectively, with 15 bases between them. There are 16 residues in the CDR3. CDR1 is LNHDA and CDR2 is SQIVND in the germline V gene (reference sequence). DNA of the CDR3: TGTGCCAGTAGTATAGATCTCAGGGCTCTTCGCTATGGCTACACCTTC. Translation gives CASSIDLRALRYGYTF.

In this sample, this clonotype turned up many times. This chain uses TRBV4-3 with TRBJ1-4, with 7 bases that match TRBD1. The CDR3 has 18 amino acids. Germline V gene lookup returns CDR1 LGHNA and CDR2 YSLEER. Trimming removed 5 bases from V and 5 bases from J; junction bases left unmatched: 17. Written as DNA, the CDR3 is TGCGCCAGCAGCTCCACAGGGGAGAGACGGTGGGGGAATGAAAAACTGTTTTTT. Its translation is CASSSTGERRWGNEKLFF.

Many counts were recorded for this clonotype. This sequence joins TRBV20-1 and TRBJ2-3; 9 bases match TRBD2. The V and J ends lost 2 bases and 6 bases, in that order; junction bases with no gene match: 6. Germline V CDR1 and CDR2: DFQATT, SNEGSKA (reference sequence). The CDR3 has 14 amino acids. The CDR3 DNA reads TGCAGTGCTAGATTAGCGGGGGCGAGGGATACGCAGTATTTT. Its protein is CSARLAGARDTQYF.

This clonotype was detected many times. The chain links TRBV2 to TRBJ1-5; a weak D match, TRBD1 (5 bases). The germline gives CDR1 SNHLY, CDR2 FYNNEI. The CDR3 is made up of 18 amino acids. V gave up 1 base and J gave up 7 bases, with 23 bases separating them. DNA for the CDR3: TGTGCCAGCAGTGAAGAAGGTTGGACCAACATAGCAGGGCAGCCCCAGCATTTT. It specifies CASSEEGWTNIAGQPQHF.

This clonotype was recorded a few times. J is TRBJ2-3 and V is TRBV3-1; D remains ambiguous. Germline lookup yields CDR1 LGHDT and CDR2 YNNKEL (reference sequence). Trimming left V 1 base short and J 0 bases short, with 14 bases between. This CDR3 has 17 amino acids. The CDR3 reads CASSQASPDPSTDTQYF. In DNA form, the CDR3 reads TGTGCCAGCAGCCAAGCTTCCCCCGACCCTAGCACAGATACGCAGTATTTT.

This clonotype was observed a handful of times. This rearrangement joins TRBV20-1 to TRBJ2-5, with D perhaps matching TRBD2 (5 bases). Germline loops: CDR1 DFQATT, CDR2 SNEGSKA (reference sequence). The CDR3 covers 15 residues. V lost 1 base and J 2 bases, leaving 14 bases between the germline ends. CDR3 nucleotide sequence: TGCAGTGCTAGAGCGAAGGCTAGCCAACAAGAGACCCAGTACTTC. Translated, it gives CSARAKASQQETQYF.

J is TRBJ1-3 and V is TRBV11-2; D call uncertain. Trimming stripped 3 bases from V and 7 bases from J, with 10 bases between. This CDR3 is 13 amino acids long. In germline, CDR1 is SGHAT, CDR2 FQNNGV. The DNA for the CDR3 is TGTGCCAGCAGCTTGAGGATCGGGAACACCATATATTTT. This encodes CASSLRIGNTIYF.

This clonotype was picked up many times. The chain carries TRBV12-5 and TRBJ2-5, with unresolved D. This CDR3 contains 13 residues. Looked up from germline, CDR1 is LGHNT and CDR2 is FRNRAP. The ends were cut back, 2 bases at V and 5 bases at J, with 9 bases in the middle. The CDR3: CASGLRPRETQYF. CDR3 DNA sequence: TGTGCTAGTGGTTTGCGCCCTAGGGAGACCCAGTACTTC.

This clonotype was seen repeatedly, ten times or more. This chain links TRBV5-1 with TRBJ2-1; 7 bases fit TRBD2. The CDR3 is made up of 15 amino acids. The germline V gene encodes CDR1 SGHRS and CDR2 YFSETQ. The V segment lost 4 bases and the J segment 7 bases; nucleotides outside the gene matches: 11. The CDR3 sequence is CASSLNGGIENEQFF. The CDR3 DNA is TGCGCCAGCAGCCTGAACGGGGGGATCGAAAATGAGCAGTTCTTC.

This clonotype was detected ten times or more. V and J are TRBV3-1 and TRBJ1-1, with unresolved D. The CDR3 loop spans 15 amino acids. The V end lost 3 bases, the J end lost 0 bases, and 11 bases lay between the germline ends. The V gene's germline CDR1 is LGHDT and CDR2 YNNKEL (reference sequence). CDR3 DNA sequence: TGTGCCAGCAGCCAGGAGGGTACCATGAACACTGAAGCTTTCTTT. Its protein is CASSQEGTMNTEAFF.

This clonotype has ten or more counts. This chain connects TRBV30 to TRBJ1-1; D is unresolved. This CDR3 comprises 13 residues. The germline gives CDR1 GTSNPN, CDR2 SVGIG (reference sequence). V was trimmed by 4 bases and J by 0 bases, leaving 9 bases between them. CDR3 amino acids: CAWTRTVNTEAFF. The CDR3 nucleotides read TGTGCCTGGACCCGAACAGTGAACACTGAAGCTTTCTTT.

The chain is built from TRBV6-2 or TRBV6-3 and TRBJ2-7; no clear D gene. From germline, CDR1 is MNHEY and CDR2 SVGEGT. V lost 0 bases, J lost 3 bases, and 9 bases lay in between. The CDR3 consists of 14 residues. Here the CDR3 reads CASSYSGTSYEQYF. The DNA of the CDR3 is TGTGCCAGCAGTTACTCGGGTACAAGCTACGAGCAGTACTTC.

This clonotype was seen many times. The chain couples TRBV12-3 or TRBV12-4 to TRBJ2-3, with 8 bases matching TRBD2. After removal of 4 bases from V and 0 bases from J, the junction contained 9 bases not matched to a gene. This CDR3 comprises 17 residues. The CDR3 DNA follows: TGTGCCAGCAGTTGGGGTAGCGGGGCATCTAGCACAGATACGCAGTATTTT. Translated: CASSWGSGASSTDTQYF.

This clonotype was counted at least ten times. V and J are TRBV10-3 and TRBJ1-5, with 8 positions matching TRBD1. Germline loops: CDR1 ENHRY, CDR2 SYGVKD. V trimming: 8 bases; J trimming: 5 bases; junction bases outside the gene matches: 17. The CDR3 sequence is 17 residues long. CDR3 nucleotide sequence: TGTGCCATCCGCCCGGCCCAGGAACAGGGGGATCATCAGCCCCAGCATTTT. Its protein product is CAIRPAQEQGDHQPQHF.

This clonotype was counted at least ten times. The V gene is TRBV4-1, the J gene TRBJ1-5; 7 bases are a match to TRBD1. The CDR3 consists of 14 residues. The V gene end was trimmed by 4 bases and the J gene end by 4 bases; junction bases not matched to a gene: 4. CDR1 is MGHRA and CDR2 is YSYEKL in the germline V gene. CDR3 bases: TGCGCCAGCAGCCCAGGGGGGTGGAATCAGCCCCAGCATTTT. Amino acids: CASSPGGWNQPQHF.

This sequence joins TRBV27 and TRBJ1-4, with TRBD1 matching 7 bases. Germline CDR1 MNHEY, CDR2 SMNVEV (reference sequence). This CDR3 comprises 18 residues. V trimming: 0 bases; J trimming: 4 bases; junction bases outside the gene matches: 11. CDR3 sequence: CASSLSNRRGSCNEKLFF. In DNA form, the CDR3 reads TGTGCCAGCAGTTTATCAAACCGCAGGGGGTCCTGTAATGAAAAACTGTTTTTT.

The V gene is TRBV20-1, the J gene TRBJ1-5; the D is unclear. Trimming cost V 1 base and J 4 bases, with 8 bases left between them. CDR1 is DFQATT, CDR2 SNEGSKA, per germline (reference sequence). The CDR3 has 13 residues. The CDR3 DNA follows: TGCAGTGCTAGAGCGCCAGAGAATCAGCCCCAGCATTTT. Translating gives CSARAPENQPQHF.

This clonotype was found many times. The genes are TRBV12-3 or TRBV12-4 and TRBJ2-5; D might be TRBD1 (6 bases). This CDR3 is built from 18 residues. Trimming removed 5 bases from V and 0 bases from J, with 22 bases in between. CDR3 in amino acids: CASSLQYRDTEYQETQYF. The CDR3 bases are TGTGCCAGCAGTCTACAGTACCGGGACACGGAGTACCAAGAGACCCAGTACTTC.

This clonotype has ten or more counts. The chain joins TRBV18 to TRBJ2-5; tentatively, D is TRBD2 (5 bases). V lost 2 bases and J lost 4, with 8 bases in between. CDR3 length: 13 amino acids. Germline CDR1 and CDR2: KGHSH and LQKENI. The CDR3 is CASSPNGGETQYF. The CDR3 nucleotides are TGTGCCAGCTCACCAAACGGAGGAGAGACCCAGTACTTC.

The CDR3 protein is CASRGLEKLFF. The CDR3 DNA reads TGTGCCAGCAGGGGTCTGGAAAAACTGTTTTTT. The chain couples TRBV6-5 to TRBJ1-4; D not resolved. V lost 6 bases and J 8 bases, leaving 7 bases between the germline ends. The CDR3 is made up of 11 amino acids. Germline CDR1 MNHEY, CDR2 SVGAGI.

This clonotype was counted only a few times. The rearrangement links TRBV7-9 to TRBJ2-3; 9 nucleotides agree with TRBD1. The CDR3 loop spans 18 amino acids. V was pared by 2 bases and J by 1 base, with 10 bases of the junction left unmatched. The germline gives CDR1 SEHNR, CDR2 FQNEAQ (reference sequence). The CDR3 DNA is TGTGCCAGCAGCTTAATCGGGTCGGACAGGGGACGCACAGATACGCAGTATTTT. Amino acids: CASSLIGSDRGRTDTQYF.